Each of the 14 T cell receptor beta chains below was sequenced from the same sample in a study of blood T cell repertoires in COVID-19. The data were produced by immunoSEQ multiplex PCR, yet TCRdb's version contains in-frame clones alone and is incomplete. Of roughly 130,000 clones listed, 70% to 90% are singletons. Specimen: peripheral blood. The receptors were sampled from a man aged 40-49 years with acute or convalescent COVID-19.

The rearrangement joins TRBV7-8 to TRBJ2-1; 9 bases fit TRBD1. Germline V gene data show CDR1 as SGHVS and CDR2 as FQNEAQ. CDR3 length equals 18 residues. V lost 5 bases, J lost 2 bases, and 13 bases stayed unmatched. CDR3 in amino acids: CASSPRDRVEVAYNEQFF. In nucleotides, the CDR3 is TGTGCCAGCAGCCCACGGGACAGGGTAGAGGTAGCCTACAATGAGCAGTTCTTC.

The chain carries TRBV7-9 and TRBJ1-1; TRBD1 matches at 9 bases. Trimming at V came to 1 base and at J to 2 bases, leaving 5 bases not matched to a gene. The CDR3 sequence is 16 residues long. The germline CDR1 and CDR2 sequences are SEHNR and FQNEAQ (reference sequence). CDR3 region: CASSLVGQGTNTEAFF. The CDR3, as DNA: TGTGCCAGCAGCTTAGTGGGACAGGGTACAAACACTGAAGCTTTCTTT.

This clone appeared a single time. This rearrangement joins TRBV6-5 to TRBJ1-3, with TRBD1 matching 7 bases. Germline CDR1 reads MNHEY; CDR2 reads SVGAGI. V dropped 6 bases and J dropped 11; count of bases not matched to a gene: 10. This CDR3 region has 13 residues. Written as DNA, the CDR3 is TGTGCCAGCAGAAACAGGGGCGAAGTCTCCATATATTTT. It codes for CASRNRGEVSIYF.

In DNA, the CDR3 is TGCAGTACGACCGGGACAGCGAACACCGGGGAGCTGTTTTTT. This gives the protein CSTTGTANTGELFF. This chain links TRBV29-1 with TRBJ2-2, with 7 bases aligning to TRBD1. This CDR3 has 14 residues. In germline, CDR1 is SQVTM, CDR2 ANQGSEA.

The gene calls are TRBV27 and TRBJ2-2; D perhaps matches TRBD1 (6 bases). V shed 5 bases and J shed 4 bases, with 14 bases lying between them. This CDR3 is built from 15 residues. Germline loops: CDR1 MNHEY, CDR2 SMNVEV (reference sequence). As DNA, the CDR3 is TGTGCCAGCAGTCTCATTCGAGGGGGCACCGGGGAGCTGTTTTTT. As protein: CASSLIRGGTGELFF.

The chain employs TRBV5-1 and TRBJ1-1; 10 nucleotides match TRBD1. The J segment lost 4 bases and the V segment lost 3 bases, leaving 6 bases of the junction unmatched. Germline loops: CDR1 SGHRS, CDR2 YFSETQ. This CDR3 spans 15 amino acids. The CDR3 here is CASSSRRQGATEAFF. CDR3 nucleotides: TGCGCCAGCAGCTCCCGGAGACAGGGGGCCACTGAAGCTTTCTTT.

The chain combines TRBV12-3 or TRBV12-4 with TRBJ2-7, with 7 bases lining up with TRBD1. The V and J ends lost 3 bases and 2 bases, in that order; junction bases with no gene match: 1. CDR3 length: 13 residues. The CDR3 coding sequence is TGTGCCAGCAGTTTGACAGGGACCTACGAGCAGTACTTC. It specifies CASSLTGTYEQYF.

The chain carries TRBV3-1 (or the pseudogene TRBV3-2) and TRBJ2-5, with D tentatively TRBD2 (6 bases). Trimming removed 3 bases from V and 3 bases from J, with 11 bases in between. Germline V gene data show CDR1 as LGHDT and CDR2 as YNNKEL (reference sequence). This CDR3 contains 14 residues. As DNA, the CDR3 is TGTGCCAGCAGCCATCCGAGGAGGGAAGAGACCCAGTACTTC. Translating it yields CASSHPRREETQYF.

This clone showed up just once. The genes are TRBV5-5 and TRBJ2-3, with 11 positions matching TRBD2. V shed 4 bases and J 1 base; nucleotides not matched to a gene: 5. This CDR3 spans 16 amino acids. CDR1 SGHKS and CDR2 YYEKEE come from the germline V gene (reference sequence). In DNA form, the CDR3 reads TGTGCCAGCAGCCTTCAGACTAGCGGGGGCACAGATACGCAGTATTTT. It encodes CASSLQTSGGTDTQYF. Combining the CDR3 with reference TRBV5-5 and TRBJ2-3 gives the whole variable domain DAGVTQSPTHLIKTRGQQVTLRCSPISGHKSVSWYQQVLGQGPQFIFQYYEKEERGRGNFPDRFSARQFPNYSSELNVNALLLGDSALYLCASSLQTSGGTDTQYFGPGTRLTVL.

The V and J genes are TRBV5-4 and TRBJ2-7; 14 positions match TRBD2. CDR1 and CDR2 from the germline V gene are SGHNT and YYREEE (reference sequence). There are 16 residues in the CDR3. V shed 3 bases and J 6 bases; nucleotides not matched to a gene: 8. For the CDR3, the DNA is TGTGCCAGCAGCTCGAAGACTAGCGGGAGGGTGGGCGAGCAGTACTTC. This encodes CASSSKTSGRVGEQYF.

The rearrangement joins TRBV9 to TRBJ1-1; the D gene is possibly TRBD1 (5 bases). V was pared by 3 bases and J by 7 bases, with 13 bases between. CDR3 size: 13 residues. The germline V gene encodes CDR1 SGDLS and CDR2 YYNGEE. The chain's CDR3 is CASSAGVGGEAFF. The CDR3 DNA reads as TGTGCCAGCAGCGCGGGGGTCGGGGGTGAAGCTTTCTTT.

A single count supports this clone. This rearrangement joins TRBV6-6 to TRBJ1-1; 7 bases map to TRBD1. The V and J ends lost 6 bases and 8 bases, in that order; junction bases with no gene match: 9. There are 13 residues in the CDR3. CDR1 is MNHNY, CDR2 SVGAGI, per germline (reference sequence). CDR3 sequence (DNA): TGTGCCAGCAGCCTCCAGGGGGTTAAAGAAGCTTTCTTT. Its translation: CASSLQGVKEAFF.

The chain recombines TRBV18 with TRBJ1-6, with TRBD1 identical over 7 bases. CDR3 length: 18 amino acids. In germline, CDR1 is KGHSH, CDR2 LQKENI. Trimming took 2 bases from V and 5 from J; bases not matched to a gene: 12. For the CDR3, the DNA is TGTGCCAGCTCACCAAGGGCAGAGGGACAGACCAATAATTCACCCCTCCACTTT. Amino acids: CASSPRAEGQTNNSPLHF.

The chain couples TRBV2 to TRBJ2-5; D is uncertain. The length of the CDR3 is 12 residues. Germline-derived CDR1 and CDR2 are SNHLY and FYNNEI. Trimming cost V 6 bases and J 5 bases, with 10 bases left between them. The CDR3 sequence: CASSLTSETQYF. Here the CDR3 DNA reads TGTGCCAGCAGCCTCACATCCGAGACCCAGTACTTC. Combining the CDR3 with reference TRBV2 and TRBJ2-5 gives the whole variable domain EPEVTQTPSHQVTQMGQEVILRCVPISNHLYFYWYRQILGQKVEFLVSFYNNEISEKSEIFDDQFSVERPDGSNFTLKIRSTKLEDSAMYFCASSLTSETQYFGPGTRLLVL.